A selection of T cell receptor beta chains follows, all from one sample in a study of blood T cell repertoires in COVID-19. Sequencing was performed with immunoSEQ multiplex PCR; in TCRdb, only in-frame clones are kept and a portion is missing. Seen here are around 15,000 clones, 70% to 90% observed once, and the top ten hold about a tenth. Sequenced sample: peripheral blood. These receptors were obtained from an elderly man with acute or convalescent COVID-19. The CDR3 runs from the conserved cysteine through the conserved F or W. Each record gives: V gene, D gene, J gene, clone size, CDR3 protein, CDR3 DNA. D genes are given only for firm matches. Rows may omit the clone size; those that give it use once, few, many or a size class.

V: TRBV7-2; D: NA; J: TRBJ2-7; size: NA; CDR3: CASSTDEGIVYEQYF; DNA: TGTGCCAGCAGCACAGACGAGGGAATTGTCTACGAGCAGTACTTC
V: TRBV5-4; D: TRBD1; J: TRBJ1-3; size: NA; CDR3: CASSLNGQVPGNTIYF; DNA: TGTGCCAGCAGCTTGAATGGACAGGTCCCCGGAAACACCATATATTTT
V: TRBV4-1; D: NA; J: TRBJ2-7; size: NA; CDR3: CASSLGPTAPYEQYF; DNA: TGCGCCAGCAGCTTAGGCCCGACAGCCCCCTACGAGCAGTACTTC
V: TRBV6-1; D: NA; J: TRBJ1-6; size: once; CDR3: CASSDLSNSPLHF; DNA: TGTGCCAGCAGTGATCTCTCTAATTCACCCCTCCACTTT
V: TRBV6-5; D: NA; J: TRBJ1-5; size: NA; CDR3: CASRRQANQPQHF; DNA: TGTGCCAGCAGGCGACAGGCTAATCAGCCCCAGCATTTT
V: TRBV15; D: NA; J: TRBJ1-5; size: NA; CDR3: CATSLRQRTNQPQHF; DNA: TGTGCCACCAGCTTACGACAGAGGACCAATCAGCCCCAGCATTTT
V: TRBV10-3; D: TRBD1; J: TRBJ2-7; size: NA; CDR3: CAIRGDRASYEQYF; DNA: TGTGCCATCAGGGGGGACAGGGCCTCCTACGAGCAGTACTTC
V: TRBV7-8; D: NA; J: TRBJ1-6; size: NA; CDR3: CASSLVSSPLHF; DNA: TGTGCCAGCAGCTTAGTATCCTCACCCCTCCACTTT
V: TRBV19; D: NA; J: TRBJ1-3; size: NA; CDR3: CAITASPGTGNTIYF; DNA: TGTGCCATCACCGCCAGTCCCGGGACTGGAAACACCATATATTTT
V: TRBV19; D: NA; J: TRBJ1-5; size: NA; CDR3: CASSQSDILYSNQPQHF; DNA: TGTGCCAGTAGTCAATCCGACATCCTATATAGCAATCAGCCCCAGCATTTT
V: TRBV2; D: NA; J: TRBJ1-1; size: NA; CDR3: CASSWSIAEAFF; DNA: TGTGCCAGCTCCTGGAGTATAGCTGAAGCTTTCTTT
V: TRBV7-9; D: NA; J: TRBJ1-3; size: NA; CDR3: CASSLSRGNTIYF; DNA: TGTGCCAGCAGCTTATCCAGGGGAAACACCATATATTTT
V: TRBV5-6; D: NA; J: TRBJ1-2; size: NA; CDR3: CASSLKGLNYGYTF; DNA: TGTGCCAGCAGCTTGAAGGGACTGAACTATGGCTACACCTTC
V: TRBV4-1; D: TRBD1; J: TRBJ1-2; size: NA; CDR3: CASSQDTGVLNYGYTF; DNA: TGCGCCAGCAGCCAAGATACAGGGGTCCTTAACTATGGCTACACCTTC
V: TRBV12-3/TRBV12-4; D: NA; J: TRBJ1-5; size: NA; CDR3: CASSLTGFQPQHF; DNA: TGTGCCAGCAGTCTAACAGGGTTCCAGCCCCAGCATTTT
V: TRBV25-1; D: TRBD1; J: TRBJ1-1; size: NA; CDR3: CASSVGQGLNTEAFF; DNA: TGTGCCAGCAGTGTGGGACAGGGCTTAAACACTGAAGCTTTCTTT
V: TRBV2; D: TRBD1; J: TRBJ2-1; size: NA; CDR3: CASRPDRAPYNEQFF; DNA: TGTGCCAGCAGGCCAGACAGGGCCCCCTACAATGAGCAGTTCTTC
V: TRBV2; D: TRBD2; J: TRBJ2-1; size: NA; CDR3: CASRGLTGLTYNVQFF; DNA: TGTGCCAGCAGGGGCCTTACGGGACTAACCTACAATGTGCAGTTCTTC
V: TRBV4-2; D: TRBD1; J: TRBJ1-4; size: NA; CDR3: CASSPPGQENEKLFF; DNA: TGTGCCAGCAGCCCACCGGGACAGGAAAATGAAAAACTGTTTTTT
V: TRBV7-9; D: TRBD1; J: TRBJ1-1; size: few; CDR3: CASSPRTGNTEAFF; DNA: TGTGCCAGCAGCCCAAGGACAGGGAACACTGAAGCTTTCTTT
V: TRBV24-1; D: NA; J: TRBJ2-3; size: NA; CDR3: CATSGPRRGPGTDTQYF; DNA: TGTGCCACCAGTGGGCCCAGGAGGGGTCCGGGCACAGATACGCAGTATTTT
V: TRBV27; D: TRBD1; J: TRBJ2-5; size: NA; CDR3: CASSWGQGETQYF; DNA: TGTGCCAGCAGCTGGGGACAGGGTGAGACCCAGTACTTC
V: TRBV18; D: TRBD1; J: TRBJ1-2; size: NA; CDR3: CASSPRQGEAGYTF; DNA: TGTGCCAGCTCACCTCGGCAGGGGGAGGCTGGCTACACCTTC
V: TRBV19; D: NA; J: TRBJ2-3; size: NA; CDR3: CASSGSLPSSDTQYF; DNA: TGTGCCAGTAGTGGGAGTCTCCCTAGCTCAGATACGCAGTATTTT
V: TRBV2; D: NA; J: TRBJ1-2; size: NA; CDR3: CASSVLLTDGYTF; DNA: TGTGCCAGCAGTGTCCTGCTGACAGATGGCTACACCTTC
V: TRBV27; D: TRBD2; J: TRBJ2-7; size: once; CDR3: CASSSPGGSKYEQYF; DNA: TGTGCCAGCAGTTCCCCCGGGGGGTCGAAGTACGAGCAGTACTTC
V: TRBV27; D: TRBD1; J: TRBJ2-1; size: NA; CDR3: CASSSPGTGGNEQFF; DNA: TGTGCCAGCAGTTCCCCCGGGACAGGGGGGAATGAGCAGTTCTTC
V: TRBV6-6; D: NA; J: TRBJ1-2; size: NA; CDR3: CASSPAEKGYTF; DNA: TGTGCCAGCTCCCCGGCGGAGAAAGGCTACACCTTC
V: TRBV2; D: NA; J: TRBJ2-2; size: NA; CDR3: CASSEGGRVAGELFF; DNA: TGTGCCAGCAGTGAGGGGGGGCGAGTCGCCGGGGAGCTGTTTTTT
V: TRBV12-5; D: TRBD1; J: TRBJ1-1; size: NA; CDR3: CASGLAPGTGNTEAFF; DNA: TGTGCTAGTGGTTTGGCCCCCGGGACAGGGAACACTGAAGCTTTCTTT
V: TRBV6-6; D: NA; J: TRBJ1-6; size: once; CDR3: CASSFPQYPNSPLHF; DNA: TGTGCCAGCAGCTTCCCACAGTATCCTAATTCACCCCTCCACTTT
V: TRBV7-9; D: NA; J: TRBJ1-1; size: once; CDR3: CASSLVQGSEAFF; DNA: TGTGCCAGCAGCTTAGTTCAGGGGAGTGAAGCTTTCTTT
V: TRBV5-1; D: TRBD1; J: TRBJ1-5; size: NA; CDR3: CASSPGAGGGQPQHF; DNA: TGCGCCAGCAGCCCCGGGGCAGGGGGCGGACAGCCCCAGCATTTT
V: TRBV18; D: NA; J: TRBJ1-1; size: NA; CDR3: CASSTGLMTEAFF; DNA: TGTGCCAGCTCAACAGGGTTGATGACTGAAGCTTTCTTT
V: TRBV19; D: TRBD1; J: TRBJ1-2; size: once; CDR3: CASSFRGQGTGIYTF; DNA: TGTGCCAGTAGTTTCCGGGGGCAAGGGACAGGCATCTACACCTTC
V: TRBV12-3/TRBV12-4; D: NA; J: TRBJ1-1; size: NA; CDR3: CASSLSRNTEAFF; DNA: TGTGCCAGCAGTCTAAGTAGGAACACTGAAGCTTTCTTT
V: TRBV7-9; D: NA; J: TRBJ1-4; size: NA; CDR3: CASSLRGSDTNEKLFF; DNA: TGTGCCAGCAGCTTACGGGGGAGTGATACGAATGAAAAACTGTTTTTT
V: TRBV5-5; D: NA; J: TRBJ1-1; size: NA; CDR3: CASSWGGRLNTEAFF; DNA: TGTGCCAGCAGCTGGGGAGGACGGTTGAACACTGAAGCTTTCTTT
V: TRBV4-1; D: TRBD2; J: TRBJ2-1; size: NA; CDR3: CASSQEPPVVAGPYNEQFF; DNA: TGCGCCAGCAGCCAAGAGCCTCCCGTGGTAGCGGGGCCCTACAATGAGCAGTTCTTC
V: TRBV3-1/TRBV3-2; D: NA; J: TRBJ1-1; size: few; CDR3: CASSQAGGERNTEAFF; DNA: TGTGCCAGCAGCCAAGCGGGGGGGGAACGGAACACTGAAGCTTTCTTT
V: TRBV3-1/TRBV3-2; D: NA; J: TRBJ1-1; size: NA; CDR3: CASSPQGRWTEAFF; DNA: TGTGCCAGCAGCCCACAGGGAAGATGGACTGAAGCTTTCTTT
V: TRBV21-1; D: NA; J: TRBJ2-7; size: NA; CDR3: CASPEGGTYEQYF; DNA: TGTGCCAGCCCGGAGGGCGGGACCTACGAGCAGTACTTC
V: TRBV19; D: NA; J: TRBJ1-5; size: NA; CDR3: CASRETLYSNQPQHF; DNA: TGTGCCAGTAGAGAGACTCTCTATAGCAATCAGCCCCAGCATTTT
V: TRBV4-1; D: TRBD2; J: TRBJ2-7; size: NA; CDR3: CASSPTGLAGGLSYEQYF; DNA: TGCGCCAGCAGCCCGACGGGACTAGCGGGGGGGCTTTCCTACGAGCAGTACTTC
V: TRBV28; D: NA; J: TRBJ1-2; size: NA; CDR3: CASRANPLYGYTF; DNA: TGTGCCAGCAGAGCCAATCCTCTCTATGGCTACACCTTC
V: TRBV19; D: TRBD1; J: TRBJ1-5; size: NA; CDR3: CASSIGFSTGSQPQHF; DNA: TGTGCCAGTAGTATAGGGTTCTCGACAGGGAGTCAGCCCCAGCATTTT